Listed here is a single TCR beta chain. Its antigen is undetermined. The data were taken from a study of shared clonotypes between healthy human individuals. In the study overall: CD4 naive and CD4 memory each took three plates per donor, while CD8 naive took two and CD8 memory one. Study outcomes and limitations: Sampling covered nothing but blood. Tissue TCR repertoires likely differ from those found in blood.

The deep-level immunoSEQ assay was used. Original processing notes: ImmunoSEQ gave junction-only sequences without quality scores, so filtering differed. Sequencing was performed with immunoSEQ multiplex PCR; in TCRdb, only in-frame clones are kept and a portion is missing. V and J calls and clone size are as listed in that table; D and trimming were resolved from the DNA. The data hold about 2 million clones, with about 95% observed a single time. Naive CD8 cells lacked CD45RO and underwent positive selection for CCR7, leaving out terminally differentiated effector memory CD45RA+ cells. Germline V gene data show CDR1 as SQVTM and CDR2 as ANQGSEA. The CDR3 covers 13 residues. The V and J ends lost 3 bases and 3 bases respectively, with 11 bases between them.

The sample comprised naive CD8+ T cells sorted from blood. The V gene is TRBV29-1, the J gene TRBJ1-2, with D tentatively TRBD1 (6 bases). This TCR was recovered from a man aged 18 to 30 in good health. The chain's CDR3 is CSVDTGADYGYTF. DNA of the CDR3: TGCAGCGTTGATACGGGGGCCGACTATGGCTACACCTTC.